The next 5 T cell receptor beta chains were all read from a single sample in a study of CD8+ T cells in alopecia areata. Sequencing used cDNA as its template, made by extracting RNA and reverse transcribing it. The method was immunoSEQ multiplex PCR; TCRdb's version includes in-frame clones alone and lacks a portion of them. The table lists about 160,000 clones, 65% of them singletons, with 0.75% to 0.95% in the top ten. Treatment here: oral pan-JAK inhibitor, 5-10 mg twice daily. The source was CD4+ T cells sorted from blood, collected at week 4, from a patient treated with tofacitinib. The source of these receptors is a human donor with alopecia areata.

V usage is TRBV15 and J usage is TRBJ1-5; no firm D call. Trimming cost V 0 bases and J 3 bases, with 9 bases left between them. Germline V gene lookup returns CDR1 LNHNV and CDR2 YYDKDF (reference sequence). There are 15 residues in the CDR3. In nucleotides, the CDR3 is TGTGCCACCAGCAGAGAGACACGGGTCAATCAGCCCCAGCATTTT. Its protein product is CATSRETRVNQPQHF. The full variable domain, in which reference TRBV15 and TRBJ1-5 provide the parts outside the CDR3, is DAMVIQNPRYQVTQFGKPVTLSCSQTLNHNVMYWYQQKSSQAPKLLFHYYDKDFNNEADTPDNFQSRRPNTSFCFLDIRSPGLGDTAMYLCATSRETRVNQPQHFGDGTRLSIL.

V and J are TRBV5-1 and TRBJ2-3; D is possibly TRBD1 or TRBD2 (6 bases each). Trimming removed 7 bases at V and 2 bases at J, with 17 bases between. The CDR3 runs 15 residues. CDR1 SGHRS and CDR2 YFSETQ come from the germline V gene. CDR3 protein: CASGRTVSSTDTQYF. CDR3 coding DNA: TGCGCCAGCGGGAGGACAGTTTCCTCCACAGATACGCAGTATTTT.

As DNA, the CDR3 is TGCAGCGTTGAGGACGGGGGAGGCTACACCTTC. It encodes CSVEDGGGYTF. V and J are TRBV29-1 and TRBJ1-2; tentatively, D is TRBD1 (5 bases). The CDR3 is 11 residues long. V was shortened by 3 bases and J by 8 bases, with 10 bases between the two germline ends. CDR1 is SQVTM, CDR2 ANQGSEA, per germline.

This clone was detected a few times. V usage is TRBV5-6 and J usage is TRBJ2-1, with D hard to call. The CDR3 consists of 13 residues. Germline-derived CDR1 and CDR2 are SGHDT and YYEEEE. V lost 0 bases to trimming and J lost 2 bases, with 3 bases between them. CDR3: CASSLGTYNEQFF. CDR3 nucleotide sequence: TGTGCCAGCAGCTTGGGGACCTACAATGAGCAGTTCTTC.

The CDR3 loop reads CASSLDLAETQYF. In nucleotides, the CDR3 is TGTGCCAGCAGCTTAGATCTCGCAGAGACCCAGTACTTC. The chain carries TRBV11-2 and TRBJ2-5; D not resolved. The germline gives CDR1 SGHAT, CDR2 FQNNGV. V dropped 0 bases and J dropped 4 bases, with 6 bases sitting between them. The CDR3 runs 13 residues.